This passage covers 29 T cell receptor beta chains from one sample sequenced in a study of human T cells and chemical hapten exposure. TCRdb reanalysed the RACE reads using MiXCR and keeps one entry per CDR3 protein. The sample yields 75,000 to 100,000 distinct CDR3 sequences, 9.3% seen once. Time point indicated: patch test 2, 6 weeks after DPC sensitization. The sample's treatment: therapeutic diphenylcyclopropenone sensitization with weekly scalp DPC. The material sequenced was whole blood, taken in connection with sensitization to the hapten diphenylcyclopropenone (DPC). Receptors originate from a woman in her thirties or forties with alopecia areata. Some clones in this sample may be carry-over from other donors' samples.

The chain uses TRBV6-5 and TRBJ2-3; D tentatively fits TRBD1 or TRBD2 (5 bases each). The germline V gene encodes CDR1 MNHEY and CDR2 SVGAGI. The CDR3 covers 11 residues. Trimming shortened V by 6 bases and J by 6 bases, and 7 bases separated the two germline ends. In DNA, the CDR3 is TGTGCCAGCAGGGGGGTTGATACGCAGTATTTT. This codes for CASRGVDTQYF.

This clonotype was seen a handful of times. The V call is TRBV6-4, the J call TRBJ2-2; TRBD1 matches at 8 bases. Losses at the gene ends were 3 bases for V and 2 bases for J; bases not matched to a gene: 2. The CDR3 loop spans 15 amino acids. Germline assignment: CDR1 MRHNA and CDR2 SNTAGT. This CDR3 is CASSEGQDNTGELFF. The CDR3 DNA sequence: TGTGCCAGCAGTGAGGGACAGGATAACACCGGGGAGCTGTTTTTT.

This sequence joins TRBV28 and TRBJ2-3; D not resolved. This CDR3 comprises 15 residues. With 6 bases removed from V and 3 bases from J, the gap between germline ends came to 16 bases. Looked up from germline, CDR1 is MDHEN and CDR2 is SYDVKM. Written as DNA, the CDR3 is TGTGCCAGCAGCACCAGACACCTTGGGACAGATACGCAGTATTTT. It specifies CASSTRHLGTDTQYF.

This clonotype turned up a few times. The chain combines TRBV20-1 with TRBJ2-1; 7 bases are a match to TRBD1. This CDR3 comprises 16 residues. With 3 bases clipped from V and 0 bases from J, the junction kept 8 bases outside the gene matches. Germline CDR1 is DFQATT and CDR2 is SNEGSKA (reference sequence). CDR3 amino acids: CSARPRDRSSYNEQFF. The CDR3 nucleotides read TGCAGTGCTAGGCCCCGGGACAGAAGCTCCTACAATGAGCAGTTCTTC.

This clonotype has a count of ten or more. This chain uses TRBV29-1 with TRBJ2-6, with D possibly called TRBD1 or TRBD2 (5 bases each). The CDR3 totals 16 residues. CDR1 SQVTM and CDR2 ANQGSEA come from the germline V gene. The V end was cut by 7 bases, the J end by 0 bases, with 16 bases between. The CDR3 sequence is CSASGTASSGANVLTF. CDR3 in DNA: TGCAGCGCCTCGGGGACGGCGAGCTCTGGGGCCAACGTCCTGACTTTC.

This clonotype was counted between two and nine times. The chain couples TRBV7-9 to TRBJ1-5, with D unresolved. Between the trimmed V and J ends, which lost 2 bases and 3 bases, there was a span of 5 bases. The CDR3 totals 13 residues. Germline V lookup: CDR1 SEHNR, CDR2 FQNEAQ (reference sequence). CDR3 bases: TGTGCCAGCAGCTTAACCATCAATCAGCCCCAGCATTTT. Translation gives CASSLTINQPQHF.

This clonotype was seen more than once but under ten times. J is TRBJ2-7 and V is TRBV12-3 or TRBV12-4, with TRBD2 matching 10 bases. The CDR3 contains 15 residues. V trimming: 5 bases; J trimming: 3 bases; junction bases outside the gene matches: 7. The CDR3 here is CASSLWASGSYEQYF. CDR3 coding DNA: TGTGCCAGCAGTCTCTGGGCTAGCGGGAGCTACGAGCAGTACTTC.

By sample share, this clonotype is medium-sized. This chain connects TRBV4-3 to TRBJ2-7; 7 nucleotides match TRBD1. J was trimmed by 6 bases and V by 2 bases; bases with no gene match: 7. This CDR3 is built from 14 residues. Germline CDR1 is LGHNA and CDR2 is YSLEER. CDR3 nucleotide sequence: TGCGCCAGCAGCCAAAACTACAGGGGATCCGAGCAGTACTTC. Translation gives CASSQNYRGSEQYF.

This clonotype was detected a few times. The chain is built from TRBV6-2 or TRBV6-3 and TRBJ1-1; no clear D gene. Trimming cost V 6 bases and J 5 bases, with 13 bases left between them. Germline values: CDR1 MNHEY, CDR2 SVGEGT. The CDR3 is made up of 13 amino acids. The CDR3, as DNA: TGTGCCAGCAGCTTCATTGGAAAAACTGAAGCTTTCTTT. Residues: CASSFIGKTEAFF.

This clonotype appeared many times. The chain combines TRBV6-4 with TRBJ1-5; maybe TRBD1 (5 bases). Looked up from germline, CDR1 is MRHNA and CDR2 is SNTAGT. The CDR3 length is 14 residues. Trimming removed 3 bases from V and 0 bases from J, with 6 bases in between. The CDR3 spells CASSETASNQPQHF. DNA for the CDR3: TGTGCCAGCAGTGAGACAGCTAGCAATCAGCCCCAGCATTTT.

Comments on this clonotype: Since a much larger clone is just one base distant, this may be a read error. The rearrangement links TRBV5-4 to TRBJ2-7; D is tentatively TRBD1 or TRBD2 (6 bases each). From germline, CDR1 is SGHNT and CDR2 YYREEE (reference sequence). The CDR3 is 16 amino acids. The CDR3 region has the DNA TGTGCCAGCAGGCGAAGTACGGGAGCAGGGGCCTACAAGCAGTACTTC. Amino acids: CASRRSTGAGAYKQYF.

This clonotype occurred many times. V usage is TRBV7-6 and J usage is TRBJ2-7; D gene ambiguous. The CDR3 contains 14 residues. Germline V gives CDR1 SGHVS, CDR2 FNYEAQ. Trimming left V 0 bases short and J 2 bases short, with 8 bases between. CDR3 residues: CASSLAGLAYEQYF. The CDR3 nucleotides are TGTGCCAGCAGCTTAGCGGGTCTTGCCTACGAGCAGTACTTC.

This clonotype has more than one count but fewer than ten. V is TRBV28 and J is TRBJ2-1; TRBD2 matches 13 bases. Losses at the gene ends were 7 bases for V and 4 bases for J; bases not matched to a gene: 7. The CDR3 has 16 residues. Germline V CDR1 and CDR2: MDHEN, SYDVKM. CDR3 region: CASTPGTSGKYNEQFF. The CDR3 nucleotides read TGTGCCAGCACCCCGGGGACTAGCGGGAAATACAATGAGCAGTTCTTC.

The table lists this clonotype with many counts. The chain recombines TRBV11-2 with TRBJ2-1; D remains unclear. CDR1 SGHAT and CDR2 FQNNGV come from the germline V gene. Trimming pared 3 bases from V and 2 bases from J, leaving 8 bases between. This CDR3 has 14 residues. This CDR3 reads CASSFGAAYNEQFF. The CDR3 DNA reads TGTGCCAGCAGCTTTGGCGCTGCCTACAATGAGCAGTTCTTC.

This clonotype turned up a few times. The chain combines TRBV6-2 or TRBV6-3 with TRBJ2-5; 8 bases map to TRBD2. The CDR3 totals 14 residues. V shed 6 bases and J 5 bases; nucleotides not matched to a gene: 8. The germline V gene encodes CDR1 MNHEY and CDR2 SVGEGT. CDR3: CASSLLGRGETQYF. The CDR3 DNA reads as TGTGCCAGCAGCCTACTCGGGAGGGGTGAGACCCAGTACTTC.

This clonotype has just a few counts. CDR3 protein: CASSLAWESHGYTF. CDR3 coding DNA: TGTGCCAGCAGCTTGGCCTGGGAGTCCCATGGCTACACCTTC. The chain uses TRBV5-5 and TRBJ1-2; D gene uncertain. Trimming took 0 bases from V and 6 from J, leaving 12 bases between them. The germline CDR1 and CDR2 sequences are SGHKS and YYEKEE (reference sequence). The CDR3 sequence is 14 residues long.

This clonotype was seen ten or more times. Here the CDR3 reads CSARDLAREARKADTQYF. CDR3 DNA: TGCAGTGCTAGAGATCTAGCCCGGGAGGCTAGAAAGGCAGATACGCAGTATTTT. The genes are TRBV20-1 and TRBJ2-3, with TRBD2 matching 7 bases. Germline assignment: CDR1 DFQATT and CDR2 SNEGSKA (reference sequence). The CDR3 sequence is 18 residues long. J lost 4 bases, V lost 0 bases, and 16 bases had no gene match.

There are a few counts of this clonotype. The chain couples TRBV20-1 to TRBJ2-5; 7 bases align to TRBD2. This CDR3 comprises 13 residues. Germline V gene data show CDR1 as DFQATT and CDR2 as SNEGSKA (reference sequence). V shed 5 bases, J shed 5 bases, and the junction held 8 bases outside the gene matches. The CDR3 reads CSAGPGREETQYF. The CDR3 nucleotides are TGCAGTGCTGGCCCGGGGCGGGAGGAGACCCAGTACTTC.

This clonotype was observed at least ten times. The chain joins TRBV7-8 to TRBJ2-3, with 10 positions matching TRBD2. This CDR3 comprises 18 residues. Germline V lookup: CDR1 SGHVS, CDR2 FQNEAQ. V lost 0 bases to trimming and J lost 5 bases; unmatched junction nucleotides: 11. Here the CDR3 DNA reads TGTGCCAGCAGCTTAGCAGCGGGAGGGGCCTGGAAGGGAGATACGCAGTATTTT. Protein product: CASSLAAGGAWKGDTQYF.

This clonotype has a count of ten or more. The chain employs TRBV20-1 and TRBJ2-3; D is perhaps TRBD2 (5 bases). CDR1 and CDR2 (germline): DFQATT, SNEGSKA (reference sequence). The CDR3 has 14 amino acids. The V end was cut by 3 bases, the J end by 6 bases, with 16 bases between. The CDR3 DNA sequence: TGCAGTGCTAGGCCCCTCGGCCCGGGGGATACGCAGTATTTT. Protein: CSARPLGPGDTQYF.

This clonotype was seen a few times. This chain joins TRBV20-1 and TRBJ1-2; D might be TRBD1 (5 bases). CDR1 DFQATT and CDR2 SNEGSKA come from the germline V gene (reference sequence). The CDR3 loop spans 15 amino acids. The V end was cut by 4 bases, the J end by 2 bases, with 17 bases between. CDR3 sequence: CSAIQQNWGNYGYTF. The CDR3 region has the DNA TGCAGTGCTATCCAACAAAATTGGGGGAACTATGGCTACACCTTC.

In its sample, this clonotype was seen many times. The CDR3 region is CASRTGSRNEQYF. The DNA of the CDR3 is TGTGCCAGCAGGACCGGGTCGAGGAACGAGCAGTACTTC. The chain joins TRBV6-1 to TRBJ2-7; D not certain. The CDR3 runs to 13 residues. The V and J ends lost 6 bases and 5 bases respectively, with 14 bases between them. Germline CDR1 and CDR2: MNHNS and SASEGT.

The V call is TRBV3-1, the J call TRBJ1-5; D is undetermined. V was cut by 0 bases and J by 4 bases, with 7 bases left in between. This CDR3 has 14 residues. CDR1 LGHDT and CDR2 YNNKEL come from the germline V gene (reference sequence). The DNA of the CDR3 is TGTGCCAGCAGCCAAGATACGGGGAATCAGCCCCAGCATTTT. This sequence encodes CASSQDTGNQPQHF. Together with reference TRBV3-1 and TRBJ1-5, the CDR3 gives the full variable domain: DTAVSQTPKYLVTQMGNDKSIKCEQNLGHDTMYWYKQDSKKFLKIMFSYNNKELIINETVPNRFSPKSPDKAHLNLHINSLELGDSAVYFCASSQDTGNQPQHFGDGTRLSIL.

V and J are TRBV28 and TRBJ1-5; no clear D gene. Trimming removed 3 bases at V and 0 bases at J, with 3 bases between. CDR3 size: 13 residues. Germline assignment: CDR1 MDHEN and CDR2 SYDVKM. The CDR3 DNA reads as TGTGCCAGCAGTTTTCATAGCAATCAGCCCCAGCATTTT. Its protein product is CASSFHSNQPQHF.

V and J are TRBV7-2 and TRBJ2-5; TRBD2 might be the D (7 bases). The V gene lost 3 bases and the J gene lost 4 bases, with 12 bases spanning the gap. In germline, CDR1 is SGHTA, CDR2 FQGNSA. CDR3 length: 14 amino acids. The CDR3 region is CASSFTGGGETQYF. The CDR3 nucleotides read TGTGCCAGCAGCTTTACGGGGGGCGGAGAGACCCAGTACTTC.

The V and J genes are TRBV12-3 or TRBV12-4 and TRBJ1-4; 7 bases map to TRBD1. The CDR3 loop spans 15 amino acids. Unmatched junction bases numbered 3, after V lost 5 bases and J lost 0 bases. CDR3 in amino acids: CASSPGQATNEKLFF. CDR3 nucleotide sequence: TGTGCCAGCAGTCCTGGACAGGCAACTAATGAAAAACTGTTTTTT.

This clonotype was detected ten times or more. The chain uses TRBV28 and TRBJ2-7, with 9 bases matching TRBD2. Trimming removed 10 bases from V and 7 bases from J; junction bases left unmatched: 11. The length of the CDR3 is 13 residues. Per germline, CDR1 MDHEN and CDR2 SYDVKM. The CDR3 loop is CATNRGLAREQYF. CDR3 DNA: TGTGCCACCAACCGGGGACTAGCTCGGGAGCAGTACTTC. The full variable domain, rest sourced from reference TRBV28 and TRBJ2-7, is DVKVTQSSRYLVKRTGEKVFLECVQDMDHENMFWYRQDPGLGLRLIYFSYDVKMKEKGDIPEGYSVSREKKERFSLILESASTNQTSMYLCATNRGLAREQYFGPGTRLTVT.

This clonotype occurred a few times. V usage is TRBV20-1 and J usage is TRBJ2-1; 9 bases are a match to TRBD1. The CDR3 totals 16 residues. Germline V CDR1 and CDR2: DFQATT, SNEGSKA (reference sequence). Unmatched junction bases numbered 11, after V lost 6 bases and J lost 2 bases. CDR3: CSAVIQGARTYNEQFF. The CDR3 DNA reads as TGCAGTGCCGTAATACAGGGGGCCCGCACCTACAATGAGCAGTTCTTC.

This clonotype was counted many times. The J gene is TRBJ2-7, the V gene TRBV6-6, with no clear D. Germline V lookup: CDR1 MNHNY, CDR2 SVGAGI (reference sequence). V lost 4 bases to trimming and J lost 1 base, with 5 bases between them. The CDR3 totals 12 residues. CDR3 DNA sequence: TGTGCCAGCAGTTCAGGATCCTACGAGCAGTACTTC. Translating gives CASSSGSYEQYF.